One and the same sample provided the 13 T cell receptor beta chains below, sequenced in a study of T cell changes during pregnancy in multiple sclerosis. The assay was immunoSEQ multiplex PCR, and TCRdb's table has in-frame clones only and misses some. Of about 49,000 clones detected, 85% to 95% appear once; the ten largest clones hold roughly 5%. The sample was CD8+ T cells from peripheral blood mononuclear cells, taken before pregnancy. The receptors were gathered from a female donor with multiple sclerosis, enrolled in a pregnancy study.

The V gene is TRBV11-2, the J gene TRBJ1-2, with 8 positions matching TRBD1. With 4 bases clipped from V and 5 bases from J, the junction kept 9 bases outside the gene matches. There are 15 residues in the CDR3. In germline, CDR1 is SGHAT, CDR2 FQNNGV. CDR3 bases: TGTGCCAGCAGCTCTTTCGACAGGGGAGTTTATGGCTACACCTTC. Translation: CASSSFDRGVYGYTF.

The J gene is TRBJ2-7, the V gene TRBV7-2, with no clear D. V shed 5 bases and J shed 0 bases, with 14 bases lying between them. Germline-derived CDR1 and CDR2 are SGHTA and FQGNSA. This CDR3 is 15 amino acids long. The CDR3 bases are TGTGCCAGCAGCGACTGGTCGGCCAGCTCCTACGAGCAGTACTTC. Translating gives CASSDWSASSYEQYF.

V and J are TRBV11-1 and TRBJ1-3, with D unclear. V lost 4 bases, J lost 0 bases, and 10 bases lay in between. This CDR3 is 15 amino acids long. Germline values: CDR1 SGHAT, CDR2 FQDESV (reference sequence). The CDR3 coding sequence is TGTGCCAGCAGCTACGAGGGAGGCTCTGGAAACACCATATATTTT. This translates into CASSYEGGSGNTIYF.

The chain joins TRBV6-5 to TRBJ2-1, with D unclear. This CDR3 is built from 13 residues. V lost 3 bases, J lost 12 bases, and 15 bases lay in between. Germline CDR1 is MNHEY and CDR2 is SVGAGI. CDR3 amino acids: CASSYSPADWQFF. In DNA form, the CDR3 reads TGTGCCAGCAGTTATTCCCCGGCCGACTGGCAGTTCTTC.

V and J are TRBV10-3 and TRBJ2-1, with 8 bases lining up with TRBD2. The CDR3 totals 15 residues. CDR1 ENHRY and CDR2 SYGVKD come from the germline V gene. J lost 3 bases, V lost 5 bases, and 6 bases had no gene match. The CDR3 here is CAISYTSGDYNEQFF. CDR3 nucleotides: TGTGCCATCAGTTATACTAGCGGAGACTACAATGAGCAGTTCTTC.

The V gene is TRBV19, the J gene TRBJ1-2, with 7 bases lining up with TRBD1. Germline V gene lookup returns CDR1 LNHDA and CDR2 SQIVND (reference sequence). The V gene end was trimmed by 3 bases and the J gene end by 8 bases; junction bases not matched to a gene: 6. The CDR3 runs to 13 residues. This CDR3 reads CASSIAAGGGYTF. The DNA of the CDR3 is TGTGCCAGTAGTATTGCGGCAGGGGGAGGCTACACCTTC. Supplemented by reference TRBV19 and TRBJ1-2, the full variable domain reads DGGITQSPKYLFRKEGQNVTLSCEQNLNHDAMYWYRQDPGQGLRLIYYSQIVNDFQKGDIAEGYSVSREKKESFPLTVTSAQKNPTAFYLCASSIAAGGGYTFGSGTRLTVV.

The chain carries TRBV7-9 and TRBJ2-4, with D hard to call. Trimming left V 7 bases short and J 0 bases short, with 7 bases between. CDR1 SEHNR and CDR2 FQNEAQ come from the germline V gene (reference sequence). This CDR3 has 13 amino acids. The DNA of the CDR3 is TGTGCCAGCATGAGTCTAGCCAAAAACATTCAGTACTTC. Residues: CASMSLAKNIQYF.

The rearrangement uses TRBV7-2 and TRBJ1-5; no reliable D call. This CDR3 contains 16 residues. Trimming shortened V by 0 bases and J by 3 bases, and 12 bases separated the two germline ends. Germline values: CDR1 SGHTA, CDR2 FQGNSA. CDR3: CASSLAVGRLNQPQHF. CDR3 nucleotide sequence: TGTGCCAGCAGCTTAGCAGTTGGCAGGCTCAATCAGCCCCAGCATTTT.

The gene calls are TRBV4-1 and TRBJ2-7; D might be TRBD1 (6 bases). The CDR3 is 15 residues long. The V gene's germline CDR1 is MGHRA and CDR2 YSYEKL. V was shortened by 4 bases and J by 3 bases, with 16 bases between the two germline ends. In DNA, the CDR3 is TGCGCCAGCAGCCCTCTAGGGGGAGTGGGCTACGAGCAGTACTTC. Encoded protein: CASSPLGGVGYEQYF.

CDR3 nucleotide sequence: TGCAGCGTTGAATTGGGACAGGCACGGTCCTACGAGCAGTACTTC. Amino acid sequence: CSVELGQARSYEQYF. This sequence joins TRBV29-1 and TRBJ2-7, with 8 bases matching TRBD1. The CDR3 is made up of 15 amino acids. Germline V gene sequence: CDR1 SQVTM, CDR2 ANQGSEA. V dropped 2 bases and J dropped 1; count of bases not matched to a gene: 7.

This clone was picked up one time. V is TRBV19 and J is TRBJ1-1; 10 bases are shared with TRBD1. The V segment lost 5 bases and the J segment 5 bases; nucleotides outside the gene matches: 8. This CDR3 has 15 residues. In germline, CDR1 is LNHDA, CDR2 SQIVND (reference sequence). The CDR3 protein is CASSPPGQGQTEAFF. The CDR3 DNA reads TGTGCCAGTAGTCCGCCGGGACAGGGGCAAACTGAAGCTTTCTTT.

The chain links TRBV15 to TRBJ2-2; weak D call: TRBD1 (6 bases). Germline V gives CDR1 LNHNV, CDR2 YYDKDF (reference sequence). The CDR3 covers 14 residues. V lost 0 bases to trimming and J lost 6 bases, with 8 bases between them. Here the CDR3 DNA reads TGTGCCACCAGCAGAGATAGGGGGTCCGGGGAGCTGTTTTTT. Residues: CATSRDRGSGELFF.

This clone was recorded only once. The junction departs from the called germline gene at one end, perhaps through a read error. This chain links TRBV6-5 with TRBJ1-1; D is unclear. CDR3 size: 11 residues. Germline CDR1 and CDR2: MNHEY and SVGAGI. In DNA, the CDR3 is TGTGCCAGCAGTGACTCTCCGGAAGCTTTCTTT. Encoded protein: CASSDSPEAFF.